The 18 T cell receptor beta chains given below trace back to one sample, sequenced in a study of T cell responses to AZD1222 COVID-19 vaccine (dated by TCRdb to the early 2020s). The library was made by the immunoSEQ multiplex PCR assay. Drawn from immuneACCESS, this table holds only the in-frame rearrangements with V and J called that TCRdb kept. Clones are partly lost; checked studies trace under half to an unresolved V gene and leave the rest unexplained. The sample table shows some 87,000 clones, and roughly 89% are seen once. The ten largest make up around 5.5% of the sample. The sample's time point label, decoded: baseline before first vaccination. Per the publication, the treatment or condition label means: meningococcal conjugate vaccine given as trial control. Sequencing was performed on peripheral blood, taken on day 0 of MenACWY control vaccination. These receptors originate from an adult in good health.

The CDR3 nucleotides are TGTGCCAGCAGCCCGGAGAGAAGTGGAAACACCATATATTTT. Translation: CASSPERSGNTIYF. The J gene is TRBJ1-3, the V gene TRBV28; D gene unclear. CDR1 is MDHEN and CDR2 is SYDVKM in the germline V gene. V lost 6 bases and J 3 bases, leaving 12 bases between the germline ends. This CDR3 has 14 amino acids.

The CDR3 nucleotides read TGCAGCGTTGACGGCCCACAGAACACTGAAGCTTTCTTT. As protein: CSVDGPQNTEAFF. The chain links TRBV29-1 to TRBJ1-1; D gene unclear. CDR3 length equals 13 residues. Trimming cost V 3 bases and J 1 base, with 9 bases left between them. Germline CDR1 and CDR2: SQVTM and ANQGSEA.

V and J are TRBV5-6 and TRBJ1-5; D is unclear. This CDR3 is 15 amino acids long. Germline V lookup: CDR1 SGHDT, CDR2 YYEEEE. V lost 4 bases, J lost 2 bases, and 13 bases lay in between. The CDR3 sequence: CASSARRLGNQPQHF. The CDR3 nucleotides read TGTGCCAGCAGCGCCCGGAGGTTGGGCAATCAGCCCCAGCATTTT.

The rearrangement links TRBV28 to TRBJ2-1; 9 positions match TRBD2. CDR1 and CDR2 (germline): MDHEN, SYDVKM. The CDR3 length is 15 residues. With V trimmed by 5 bases and J by 4 bases, 6 bases remained unmatched. CDR3 bases: TGTGCCAGCAGTATGCTAGCGGGACCTTACAATGAGCAGTTCTTC. Translating gives CASSMLAGPYNEQFF.

This chain uses TRBV5-5 with TRBJ2-5; weak D call: TRBD2 (6 bases). Germline CDR1 SGHKS, CDR2 YYEKEE (reference sequence). The germline V and J ends were trimmed by 4 bases and 5 bases, with 12 bases remaining between them. CDR3 length: 13 amino acids. In DNA, the CDR3 is TGTGCCAGCAGCCCTACAGGAGGGGAGACCCAGTACTTC. Its protein is CASSPTGGETQYF.

CDR3 sequence (DNA): TGTGCCAGCAGCAAATCGGCTAGCGGGGGGTTGGATACGCAGTATTTT. Its translation: CASSKSASGGLDTQYF. This chain links TRBV4-2 with TRBJ2-3; 11 bases match TRBD2. Germline trimming cut 5 bases from V and 6 bases from J; bases unmatched to any gene: 10. This CDR3 spans 16 amino acids. Germline V gene data show CDR1 as LGHNA and CDR2 as YNFKEQ.

This chain links TRBV5-1 with TRBJ1-6; 7 positions agree with TRBD1. V lost 0 bases, J lost 10 bases, and 4 bases stayed unmatched. The CDR3 has 14 residues. In germline, CDR1 is SGHRS, CDR2 YFSETQ. The CDR3 spells CASSLDRGKSPLHF. The CDR3 region has the DNA TGCGCCAGCAGCTTGGACAGGGGAAAGTCACCCCTCCACTTT.

The chain employs TRBV7-9 and TRBJ1-2; no clear D. CDR1 is SEHNR, CDR2 FQNEAQ, per germline (reference sequence). This CDR3 spans 14 amino acids. The ends were cut back, 5 bases at V and 2 bases at J, with 12 bases in the middle. The CDR3 DNA reads as TGTGCCAGCAGCCCTACGGACGGGAACTATGGCTACACCTTC. Translating gives CASSPTDGNYGYTF.

The genes are TRBV4-2 and TRBJ2-4; 9 bases map to TRBD1. The CDR3 spans 20 residues. V lost 3 bases and J lost 0; bases outside the gene matches: 15. CDR1 is LGHNA, CDR2 YNFKEQ, per germline. CDR3 loop: CASSHSPGQGFGVAKNIQYF. CDR3 sequence (DNA): TGTGCCAGCAGCCATTCCCCGGGACAGGGTTTCGGGGTAGCCAAAAACATTCAGTACTTC.

V gene TRBV11-2 combines with J gene TRBJ2-7; 7 bases are a match to TRBD2. The V and J ends lost 4 bases and 7 bases, in that order; junction bases with no gene match: 10. This CDR3 has 14 residues. Germline loops: CDR1 SGHAT, CDR2 FQNNGV. The CDR3 spells CASSSQGAGGEQYF. CDR3 bases: TGTGCCAGCAGCTCTCAAGGAGCCGGGGGGGAGCAGTACTTC.

The chain carries TRBV5-1 and TRBJ1-1; D uncertain. The CDR3 runs 14 residues. CDR1 and CDR2 (germline): SGHRS, YFSETQ. Trimming took off 3 bases at V and 1 base at J, with 10 bases between the two ends. The CDR3 region is CASSSRTQNTEAFF. In DNA form, the CDR3 reads TGCGCCAGCAGCTCGCGGACGCAGAACACTGAAGCTTTCTTT.

The chain links TRBV18 to TRBJ1-2; D might be TRBD1 (5 bases). The CDR3 contains 13 residues. Germline V gene data show CDR1 as KGHSH and CDR2 as LQKENI. Trimming left V 0 bases short and J 4 bases short, with 6 bases between. CDR3 DNA sequence: TGTGCCAGCTCACCACCTGGGGGCTATGGCTACACCTTC. Its protein product is CASSPPGGYGYTF.

This rearrangement joins TRBV5-1 to TRBJ2-7; possible D gene TRBD1, 7 bases. Trimming shortened V by 0 bases and J by 7 bases, and 14 bases separated the two germline ends. Germline V gene sequence: CDR1 SGHRS, CDR2 YFSETQ. The CDR3 is 14 amino acids. The CDR3 DNA is TGCGCCAGCAGCTTGGTGCCAGGGGGAGGAGAGCAGTACTTC. As protein: CASSLVPGGGEQYF.

The rearrangement uses TRBV10-2 and TRBJ2-7; a possible D gene is TRBD1 (6 bases). Germline V gene data show CDR1 as WSHSY and CDR2 as SAAADI. V was shortened by 5 bases and J by 3 bases, with 8 bases between the two germline ends. There are 12 residues in the CDR3. CDR3 protein: CASSIQGYEQYF. The CDR3, as DNA: TGCGCCAGCAGTATACAGGGCTACGAGCAGTACTTC.

This clone was recorded only once. This chain connects TRBV11-2 to TRBJ2-7; D is uncertain. Trimming cost V 3 bases and J 6 bases, with 18 bases left between them. The CDR3 loop spans 15 amino acids. Germline V gives CDR1 SGHAT, CDR2 FQNNGV. The CDR3 DNA is TGTGCCAGCAGCTTTAATCCAGGATTGTTGGGCGAGCAGTACTTC. This sequence encodes CASSFNPGLLGEQYF.

The chain recombines TRBV5-1 with TRBJ2-3; a possible D gene is TRBD2 (6 bases). The CDR3 is 16 amino acids. Germline V gene data show CDR1 as SGHRS and CDR2 as YFSETQ. V dropped 4 bases and J dropped 3 bases, with 18 bases sitting between them. The CDR3: CASSGGRGVRTDTQYF. The CDR3 coding sequence is TGCGCCAGCAGCGGGGGACGCGGGGTTCGGACAGATACGCAGTATTTT.

This clone was seen once. This sequence joins TRBV20-1 and TRBJ1-1; D gene uncertain. V was pared by 3 bases and J by 3 bases, with 8 bases between. The CDR3 is 12 residues long. Per germline, CDR1 DFQATT and CDR2 SNEGSKA (reference sequence). In DNA form, the CDR3 reads TGCAGTGCTAGTGTTGGGGACACTGAAGCTTTCTTT. Translating it yields CSASVGDTEAFF.

The chain has TRBV20-1 and TRBJ2-1, with 9 bases fitting TRBD2. There are 14 residues in the CDR3. V shed 3 bases and J 7 bases; nucleotides not matched to a gene: 7. From germline, CDR1 is DFQATT and CDR2 SNEGSKA (reference sequence). In nucleotides, the CDR3 is TGCAGTGCTAGTGCTAGCGGGGCTTTAAATGAGCAGTTCTTC. Its protein is CSASASGALNEQFF.